This entry concerns a single T cell receptor beta chain. Per the germline V gene, CDR1 is GTSNPN and CDR2 is SVGIG (reference sequence). V was cut by 2 bases and J by 3 bases, with 10 bases left in between. The CDR3 is 13 residues long. This entry comes from a study of T cell changes during pregnancy in multiple sclerosis. Here immunoSEQ multiplex PCR was the method, and the copy in TCRdb shows in-frame clones only, minus some. The sample lists tens of thousands of clones; around 90% were seen once. The chain combines TRBV30 with TRBJ1-1, with a weak D call TRBD1 (5 bases). This specimen was peripheral blood, taken in the third trimester of pregnancy. This receptor was identified in a female donor with multiple sclerosis, enrolled in a pregnancy study. CDR3 protein: CAWSSPGDTEAFF. DNA for the CDR3: TGTGCCTGGAGTTCTCCGGGGGACACTGAAGCTTTCTTT.